The clone carrying this TCR beta chain has just a few counts. Its antigen is still unknown. These data belong to a study of Tregs in tolerant kidney transplant recipients. Study results and limitations: The small number of patients limits these findings pending further validation. The most relevant donor-specific Treg TCRbeta repertoire apparently came from expansion with activated donor B cells.

Thawed PBMCs were FACS-sorted into unstimulated CD4+CD25+CD127- regulatory T cells, CD4+CD25- non-regulatory cells, CD4 and CD8 cells. The ends lost 7 bases at V and 8 bases at J; junction bases unmatched: 7. CDR3 length: 13 residues. CDR1 and CDR2 (germline): ENHRY, SYGVKD. Method: immunoSEQ multiplex PCR; TCRdb's copy keeps in-frame clones and lacks some. The data show about 240,000 clones, roughly 80% seen once. Sequenced material: CD4+ T cells from blood. The sequence derives from a human donor in good health. The chain joins TRBV10-3 to TRBJ1-4, with TRBD1 identical over 7 bases. As DNA, the CDR3 is TGTGCCATCAAATCAGGGGGAGGAGAAAAACTGTTTTTT. This encodes CAIKSGGGEKLFF.